This T cell receptor (beta chain) derives from a study of T cell changes during pregnancy in multiple sclerosis. The data were produced by immunoSEQ multiplex PCR, yet TCRdb's version contains in-frame clones alone and is incomplete. Of 55,000 to 65,000 clones listed, about nine tenths are singletons. V was clipped by 6 bases and J by 3 bases; unmatched bases: 6. In germline, CDR1 is ENHRY, CDR2 SYGVKD. The CDR3 runs to 16 residues. The sequenced sample was peripheral blood, obtained in the first trimester of pregnancy. V and J are TRBV10-3 and TRBJ2-3, with 13 bases fitting TRBD2. The clonotype originates from a female donor in good health, enrolled as a control in a pregnancy study. The DNA of the CDR3 is TGTGCCATCAGCTGGACTAGCGGGGGTACTACAGATACGCAGTATTTT. Amino acids: CAISWTSGGTTDTQYF.